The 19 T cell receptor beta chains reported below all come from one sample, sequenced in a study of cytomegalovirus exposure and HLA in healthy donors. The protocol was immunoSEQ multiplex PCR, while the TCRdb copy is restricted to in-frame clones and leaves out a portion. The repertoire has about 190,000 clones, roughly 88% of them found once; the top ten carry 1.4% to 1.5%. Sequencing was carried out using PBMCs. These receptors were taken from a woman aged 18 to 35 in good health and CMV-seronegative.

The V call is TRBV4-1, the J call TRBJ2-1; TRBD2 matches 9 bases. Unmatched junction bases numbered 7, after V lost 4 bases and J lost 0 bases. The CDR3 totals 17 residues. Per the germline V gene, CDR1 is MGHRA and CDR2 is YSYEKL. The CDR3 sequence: CASSPELAGSSYNEQFF. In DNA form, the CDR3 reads TGCGCCAGCAGCCCTGAACTAGCGGGTAGCTCCTACAATGAGCAGTTCTTC.

In DNA form, the CDR3 reads TGTGCCAGCAGACCCGATGAAGGACAGCTAAAAAACATTCAGTACTTC. It yields the protein CASRPDEGQLKNIQYF. The chain couples TRBV9 to TRBJ2-4; a weak D match, TRBD1 (6 bases). This CDR3 has 16 amino acids. Trimming left V 5 bases short and J 4 bases short, with 19 bases between. Germline CDR1 and CDR2: SGDLS and YYNGEE. Looking up the rest from reference TRBV9 and TRBJ2-4 gives the full variable domain: DSGVTQTPKHLITATGQRVTLRCSPRSGDLSVYWYQQSLDQGLQFLIQYYNGEERAKGNILERFSAQQFPDLHSELNLSSLELGDSALYFCASRPDEGQLKNIQYFGAGTRLSVL.

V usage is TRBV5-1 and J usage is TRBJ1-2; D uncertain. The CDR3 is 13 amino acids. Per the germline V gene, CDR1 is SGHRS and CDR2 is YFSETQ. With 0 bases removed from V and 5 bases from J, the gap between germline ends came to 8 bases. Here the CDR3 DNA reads TGCGCCAGCAGCTTGGACACAGTATATGGCTACACCTTC. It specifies CASSLDTVYGYTF. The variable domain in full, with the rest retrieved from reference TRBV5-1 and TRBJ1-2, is KAGVTQTPRYLIKTRGQQVTLSCSPISGHRSVSWYQQTPGQGLQFLFEYFSETQRNKGNFPGRFSGRQFSNSRSEMNVSTLELGDSALYLCASSLDTVYGYTFGSGTRLTVV.

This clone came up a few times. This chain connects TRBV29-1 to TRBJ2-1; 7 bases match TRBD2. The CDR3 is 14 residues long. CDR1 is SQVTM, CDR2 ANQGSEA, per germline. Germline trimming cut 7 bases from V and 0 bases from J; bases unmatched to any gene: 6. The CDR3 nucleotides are TGCAGCGCTCAAAGGGACTACTCCTACAATGAGCAGTTCTTC. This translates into CSAQRDYSYNEQFF.

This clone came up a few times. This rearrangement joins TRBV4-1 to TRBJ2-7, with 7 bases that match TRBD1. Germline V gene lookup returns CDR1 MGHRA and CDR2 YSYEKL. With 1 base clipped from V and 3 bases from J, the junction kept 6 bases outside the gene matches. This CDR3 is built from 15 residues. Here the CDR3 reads CASSQVGTDHYEQYF. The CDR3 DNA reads TGCGCCAGCAGCCAAGTTGGGACAGACCACTACGAGCAGTACTTC.

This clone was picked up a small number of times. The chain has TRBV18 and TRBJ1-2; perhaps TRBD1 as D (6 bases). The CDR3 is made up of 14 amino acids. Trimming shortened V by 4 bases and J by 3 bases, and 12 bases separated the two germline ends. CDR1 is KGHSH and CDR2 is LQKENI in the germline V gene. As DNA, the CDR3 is TGTGCCAGCTCACTAACCAGACAGGACTATGGCTACACCTTC. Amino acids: CASSLTRQDYGYTF.

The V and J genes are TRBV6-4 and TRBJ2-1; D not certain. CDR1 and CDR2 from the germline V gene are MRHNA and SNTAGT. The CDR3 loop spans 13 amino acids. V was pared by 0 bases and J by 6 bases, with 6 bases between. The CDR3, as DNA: TGTGCCAGCAGTGACTCTCGAGTCAATGAGCAGTTCTTC. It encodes CASSDSRVNEQFF.

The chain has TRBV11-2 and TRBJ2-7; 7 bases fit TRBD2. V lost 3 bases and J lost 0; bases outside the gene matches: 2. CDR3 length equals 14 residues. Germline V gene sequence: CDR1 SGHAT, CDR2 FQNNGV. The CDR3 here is CASSFERGSYEQYF. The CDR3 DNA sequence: TGTGCCAGCAGCTTCGAGCGGGGCTCCTACGAGCAGTACTTC.

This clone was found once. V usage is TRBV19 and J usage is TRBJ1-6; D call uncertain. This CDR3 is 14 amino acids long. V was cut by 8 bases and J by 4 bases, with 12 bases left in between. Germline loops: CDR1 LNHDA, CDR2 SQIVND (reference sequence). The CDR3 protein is CASCQVLYNSPLHF. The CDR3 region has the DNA TGTGCCAGTTGCCAGGTGTTATATAATTCACCCCTCCACTTT. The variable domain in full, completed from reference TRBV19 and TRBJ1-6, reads DGGITQSPKYLFRKEGQNVTLSCEQNLNHDAMYWYRQDPGQGLRLIYYSQIVNDFQKGDIAEGYSVSREKKESFPLTVTSAQKNPTAFYLCASCQVLYNSPLHFGNGTRLTVT.

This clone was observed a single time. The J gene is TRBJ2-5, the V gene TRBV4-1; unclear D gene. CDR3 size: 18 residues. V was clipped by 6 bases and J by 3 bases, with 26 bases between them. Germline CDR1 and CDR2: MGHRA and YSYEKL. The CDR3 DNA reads TGCGCCAGCAGTTCCAACGACTTTGATACTCTAGAGGAAGAGACCCAGTACTTC. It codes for CASSSNDFDTLEEETQYF.

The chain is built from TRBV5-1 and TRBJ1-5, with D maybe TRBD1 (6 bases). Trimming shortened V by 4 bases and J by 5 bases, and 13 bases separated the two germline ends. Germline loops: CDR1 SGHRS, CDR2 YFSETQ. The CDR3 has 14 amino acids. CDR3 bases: TGCGCCAGCAGCCCGGGGACAACCGATCAGCCCCAGCATTTT. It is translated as CASSPGTTDQPQHF.

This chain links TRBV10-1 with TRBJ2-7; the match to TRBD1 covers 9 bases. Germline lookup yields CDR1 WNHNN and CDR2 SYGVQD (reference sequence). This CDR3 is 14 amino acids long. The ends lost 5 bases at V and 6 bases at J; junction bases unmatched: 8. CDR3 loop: CASSFTQGASEQYF. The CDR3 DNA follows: TGCGCCAGCAGTTTTACACAGGGGGCTTCCGAGCAGTACTTC.

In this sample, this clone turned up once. The CDR3 DNA follows: TGTGCCAGCAGCCATGCCGGGACAGGAGACTCCTACGAGCAGTACTTC. It specifies CASSHAGTGDSYEQYF. This rearrangement joins TRBV4-2 to TRBJ2-7; 8 bases agree with TRBD1. V trimming: 3 bases; J trimming: 0 bases; junction bases outside the gene matches: 7. Germline CDR1 reads LGHNA; CDR2 reads YNFKEQ. The CDR3 spans 16 residues.

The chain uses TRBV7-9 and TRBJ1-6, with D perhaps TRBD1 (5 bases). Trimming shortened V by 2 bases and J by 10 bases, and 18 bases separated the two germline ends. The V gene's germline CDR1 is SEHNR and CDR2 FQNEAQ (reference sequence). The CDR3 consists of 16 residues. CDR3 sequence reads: CASSLSLGGALSPLHF. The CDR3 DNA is TGTGCCAGCAGCTTAAGCCTCGGAGGGGCACTATCACCCCTCCACTTT.

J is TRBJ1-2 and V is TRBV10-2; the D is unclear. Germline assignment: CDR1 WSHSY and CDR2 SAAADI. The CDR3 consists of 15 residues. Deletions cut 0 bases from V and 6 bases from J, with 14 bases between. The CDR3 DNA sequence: TGCGCCAGCAGTGAGTCGTGGCAGGCCCTGAATGGCTACACCTTC. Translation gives CASSESWQALNGYTF.

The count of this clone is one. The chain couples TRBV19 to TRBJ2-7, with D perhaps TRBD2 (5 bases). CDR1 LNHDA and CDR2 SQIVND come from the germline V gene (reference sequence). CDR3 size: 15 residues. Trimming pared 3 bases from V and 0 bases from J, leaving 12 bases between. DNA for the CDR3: TGTGCCAGTAGTATTGTGGGAGAGAGCTCCTACGAGCAGTACTTC. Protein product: CASSIVGESSYEQYF.

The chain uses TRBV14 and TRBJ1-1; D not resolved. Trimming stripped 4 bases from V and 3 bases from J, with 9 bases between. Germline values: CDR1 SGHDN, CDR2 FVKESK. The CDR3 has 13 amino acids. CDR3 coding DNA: TGTGCCAGCAGCCTGGGCAGGCACACTGAAGCTTTCTTT. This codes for CASSLGRHTEAFF.

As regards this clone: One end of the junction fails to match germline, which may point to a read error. The CDR3 sequence: CTISKGMGTDTQYF. The DNA for the CDR3 is TGTACCATCAGCAAGGGGATGGGAACAGATACGCAGTATTTT. The chain uses TRBV10-3 and TRBJ2-3, with D possibly being TRBD1 (5 bases). The V gene's germline CDR1 is ENHRY and CDR2 SYGVKD. The CDR3 spans 14 residues.

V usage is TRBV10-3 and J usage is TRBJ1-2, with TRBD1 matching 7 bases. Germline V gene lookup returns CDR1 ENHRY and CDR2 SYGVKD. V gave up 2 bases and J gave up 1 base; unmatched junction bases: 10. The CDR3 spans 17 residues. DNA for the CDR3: TGTGCCATCAGTGAGCCTCGACAGGGCCTCTATAACTATGGCTACACCTTC. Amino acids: CAISEPRQGLYNYGYTF.